One sample yielded the 29 T cell receptor beta chains listed below, sequenced in a study of T cell changes during pregnancy in multiple sclerosis. Clones were sequenced by immunoSEQ multiplex PCR, and TCRdb holds only the in-frame ones, with some missing. Among about 49,000 clones listed, 85% to 95% were seen once. Specimen: peripheral blood, collected after pregnancy. The receptors were sampled from a female donor with multiple sclerosis, enrolled in a pregnancy study.

The V gene is TRBV27, the J gene TRBJ1-5; the D gene is possibly TRBD1 (5 bases). Trimming took 2 bases from V and 3 from J, leaving 11 bases between them. CDR3 length: 15 amino acids. Germline assignment: CDR1 MNHEY and CDR2 SMNVEV (reference sequence). The CDR3 region has the DNA TGTGCCAGCAGTTTAGGGTTAGGGGCCAATCAGCCCCAGCATTTT. Translating it yields CASSLGLGANQPQHF.

The chain links TRBV4-2 to TRBJ2-2; 9 nucleotides agree with TRBD2. Trimming at V came to 1 base and at J to 8 bases, leaving 8 bases not matched to a gene. CDR1 and CDR2 from the germline V gene are LGHNA and YNFKEQ. CDR3 length equals 16 residues. CDR3 bases: TGTGCCAGCAGCCAAGCCCGGCGGGGGGGCGTGGGGGAGCTGTTTTTT. It is translated as CASSQARRGGVGELFF.

The chain combines TRBV6-6 with TRBJ1-5, with no clear D. This CDR3 has 15 residues. Trimming stripped 6 bases from V and 3 bases from J, with 15 bases between. The V gene's germline CDR1 is MNHNY and CDR2 SVGAGI (reference sequence). CDR3: CASRSPGAFNQPQHF. The CDR3 nucleotides read TGTGCCAGCAGGTCCCCGGGTGCCTTCAATCAGCCCCAGCATTTT.

The genes are TRBV6-5 and TRBJ1-2; 7 bases agree with TRBD1. The CDR3 contains 12 residues. Germline-derived CDR1 and CDR2 are MNHEY and SVGAGI. Trimming removed 6 bases from V and 4 bases from J; junction bases left unmatched: 2. CDR3 protein: CASRQGGYGYTF. The CDR3 bases are TGTGCCAGCAGGCAGGGGGGCTATGGCTACACCTTC.

J is TRBJ2-3 and V is TRBV4-1; 7 nucleotides agree with TRBD1. The CDR3 has 15 residues. CDR1 MGHRA and CDR2 YSYEKL come from the germline V gene. J was trimmed by 4 bases and V by 7 bases; bases with no gene match: 11. The CDR3 DNA sequence: TGCGCCAGCAACTCCAGGGCAGGGGGTCCAGATACGCAGTATTTT. It is translated as CASNSRAGGPDTQYF.

J is TRBJ1-2 and V is TRBV6-4; no reliable D call. Germline V gives CDR1 MRHNA, CDR2 SNTAGT. The CDR3 has 12 residues. Trimming removed 0 bases at V and 9 bases at J, with 8 bases between. CDR3 sequence: CASSDSTRSYTF. Written as DNA, the CDR3 is TGTGCCAGCAGTGACTCGACAAGGAGCTACACCTTC.

This chain links TRBV29-1 with TRBJ2-2, with a weak D call TRBD1 (6 bases). V lost 6 bases and J 3 bases, leaving 14 bases between the germline ends. The CDR3 is made up of 14 amino acids. Germline V gene sequence: CDR1 SQVTM, CDR2 ANQGSEA. CDR3 DNA: TGCAGCGTCTTGGGGGCTACCTACACCGGGGAGCTGTTTTTT. Translated, it gives CSVLGATYTGELFF.

The chain employs TRBV29-1 and TRBJ1-1, with D perhaps TRBD1 (5 bases). Germline V gene sequence: CDR1 SQVTM, CDR2 ANQGSEA. The CDR3 consists of 10 residues. Trimming left V 4 bases short and J 6 bases short, with 6 bases between. CDR3 nucleotides: TGCAGCGTTGGACAGTCTGAAGCTTTCTTT. Its protein product is CSVGQSEAFF.

The rearrangement links TRBV6-5 to TRBJ1-3; maybe TRBD1 (5 bases). Trimming removed 0 bases from V and 0 bases from J, with 6 bases in between. The CDR3 spans 15 residues. Germline loops: CDR1 MNHEY, CDR2 SVGAGI. In nucleotides, the CDR3 is TGTGCCAGCAGTTACTCCGACAGCTCTGGAAACACCATATATTTT. Its protein product is CASSYSDSSGNTIYF.

This clone was detected once. The J gene is TRBJ2-5, the V gene TRBV7-2, with 9 bases that match TRBD2. With V trimmed by 5 bases and J by 2 bases, 6 bases remained unmatched. The CDR3 spans 15 residues. CDR1 is SGHTA and CDR2 is FQGNSA in the germline V gene. The CDR3 sequence: CASSRQRGVQETQYF. The CDR3 region has the DNA TGTGCCAGCAGCCGGCAGCGGGGGGTGCAAGAGACCCAGTACTTC.

This clone was detected only a few times. The CDR3 here is CASSLDSYADTEAFF. In DNA, the CDR3 is TGTGCCAGCAGCCTCGACAGTTACGCCGACACTGAAGCTTTCTTT. The chain joins TRBV7-2 to TRBJ1-1; TRBD1 might be the D (5 bases). V was shortened by 5 bases and J by 3 bases, with 16 bases between the two germline ends. Germline CDR1 SGHTA, CDR2 FQGNSA. This CDR3 has 15 amino acids. The entire variable domain, with the rest obtained from reference TRBV7-2 and TRBJ1-1, is as follows: GAGVSQSPSNKVTEKGKDVELRCDPISGHTALYWYRQSLGQGLEFLIYFQGNSAPDKSGLPSDRFSAERTGGSVSTLTIQRTQQEDSAVYLCASSLDSYADTEAFFGQGTRLTVV.

This chain uses TRBV20-1 with TRBJ2-1; no clear D gene. This CDR3 is built from 11 residues. From germline, CDR1 is DFQATT and CDR2 SNEGSKA (reference sequence). V was shortened by 4 bases and J by 6 bases, with 7 bases between the two germline ends. CDR3 coding DNA: TGCAGTGCTACCACAAGCAATGAGCAGTTCTTC. Translated: CSATTSNEQFF.

V and J are TRBV9 and TRBJ2-2; TRBD2 agrees at 9 bases. CDR1 is SGDLS and CDR2 is YYNGEE in the germline V gene. The CDR3 is made up of 15 amino acids. V was clipped by 5 bases and J by 0 bases; unmatched bases: 2. CDR3 sequence (DNA): TGTGCCAGCAGGGGCGGGGGGGCGAACACCGGGGAGCTGTTTTTT. Protein sequence: CASRGGGANTGELFF.

The V gene is TRBV27, the J gene TRBJ1-5; 8 bases are a match to TRBD1. Unmatched junction bases numbered 3, after V lost 2 bases and J lost 3 bases. CDR3 size: 15 residues. The germline CDR1 and CDR2 sequences are MNHEY and SMNVEV (reference sequence). The CDR3 nucleotides are TGTGCCAGCAGTTTACAGGGGGCCAACAATCAGCCCCAGCATTTT. As protein: CASSLQGANNQPQHF.

This clone was counted once. The chain employs TRBV19 and TRBJ1-1, with unresolved D. Between the trimmed V and J ends, which lost 5 bases and 7 bases, there was a span of 17 bases. Per germline, CDR1 LNHDA and CDR2 SQIVND (reference sequence). CDR3 length: 14 amino acids. The CDR3 sequence is CASSAAKRAYEAFF. The CDR3 nucleotides read TGTGCCAGTAGTGCAGCCAAGCGAGCGTATGAAGCTTTCTTT.

V gene TRBV14 combines with J gene TRBJ2-1; 13 positions match TRBD2. Germline-derived CDR1 and CDR2 are SGHDN and FVKESK. V lost 8 bases and J lost 13; bases outside the gene matches: 5. This CDR3 contains 12 residues. Here the CDR3 DNA reads TGTGCCAGCCGACTAGCGGGGGGCGGTCAGTTCTTC. This sequence encodes CASRLAGGGQFF.

The gene calls are TRBV5-6 and TRBJ1-2; TRBD1 aligns across 8 bases. Germline V lookup: CDR1 SGHDT, CDR2 YYEEEE. CDR3 length: 15 residues. V trimming: 5 bases; J trimming: 4 bases; junction bases outside the gene matches: 10. The CDR3 DNA sequence: TGTGCCAGCAGGATCGCAGGGGGCGCAGGCTATGGCTACACCTTC. It specifies CASRIAGGAGYGYTF.

The J gene is TRBJ2-3, the V gene TRBV6-5, with TRBD1 as a possible D gene (5 bases). V was cut by 5 bases and J by 6 bases, with 15 bases left in between. This CDR3 is built from 14 residues. Germline-derived CDR1 and CDR2 are MNHEY and SVGAGI. DNA of the CDR3: TGTGCCAGCAGTCTCCGACAGAGTCGGGATACGCAGTATTTT. It yields the protein CASSLRQSRDTQYF.

This chain uses TRBV4-1 with TRBJ2-1; 10 nucleotides line up with TRBD2. CDR1 is MGHRA, CDR2 YSYEKL, per germline. There are 15 residues in the CDR3. V dropped 2 bases and J dropped 4; count of bases not matched to a gene: 2. This chain's CDR3 is CASSQLAGGYNEQFF. The CDR3 DNA reads TGCGCCAGCAGCCAATTAGCGGGGGGATACAATGAGCAGTTCTTC.

CDR3 bases: TGCGCCAGCAGCCAAGATCGTATACAGGTGCCTAACTATGGCTACACCTTC. It encodes CASSQDRIQVPNYGYTF. The V call is TRBV4-3, the J call TRBJ1-2, with TRBD1 as a possible D gene (5 bases). Germline-derived CDR1 and CDR2 are LGHNA and YSLEER. CDR3 length equals 17 residues. The V gene lost 0 bases and the J gene lost 0 bases, with 14 bases spanning the gap.

The chain uses TRBV2 and TRBJ2-7, with D hard to call. This CDR3 is 14 amino acids long. The V end was cut by 3 bases, the J end by 1 base, with 10 bases between. The germline V gene has CDR1 SNHLY and CDR2 FYNNEI. The CDR3 is CASSDEVLSYEQYF. CDR3 nucleotides: TGTGCCAGCAGTGATGAGGTCTTGTCCTACGAGCAGTACTTC.

The chain links TRBV4-3 to TRBJ1-4, with a tentative D call TRBD1 (6 bases). V was cut by 3 bases and J by 3 bases, with 8 bases left in between. Per germline, CDR1 LGHNA and CDR2 YSLEER. This CDR3 comprises 14 residues. DNA of the CDR3: TGCGCCAGCAGCCAGGGGGCGGCTAATGAAAAACTGTTTTTT. Translating gives CASSQGAANEKLFF.

The V call is TRBV25-1, the J call TRBJ2-2; 7 nucleotides line up with TRBD1. V trimming: 7 bases; J trimming: 6 bases; junction bases outside the gene matches: 5. The CDR3 loop spans 13 amino acids. Germline CDR1 reads MGHDK; CDR2 reads SYGVNS. The CDR3: CASTRQGPGELFF. The CDR3, as DNA: TGTGCCAGCACCAGACAGGGTCCCGGGGAGCTGTTTTTT. Full variable domain (outside the CDR3, taken from reference TRBV25-1 and TRBJ2-2): EADIYQTPRYLVIGTGKKITLECSQTMGHDKMYWYQQDPGMELHLIHYSYGVNSTEKGDLSSESTVSRIRTEHFPLTLESARPSHTSQYLCASTRQGPGELFFGEGSRLTVL.

This chain uses TRBV9 with TRBJ1-3; weak D call: TRBD1 (5 bases). The germline gives CDR1 SGDLS, CDR2 YYNGEE. The ends were cut back, 3 bases at V and 2 bases at J, with 18 bases in the middle. This CDR3 spans 17 amino acids. The CDR3 is CASSAEGEGFPGNTIYF. The CDR3 region has the DNA TGTGCCAGCAGCGCCGAAGGGGAGGGGTTCCCTGGAAACACCATATATTTT.

The chain uses TRBV9 and TRBJ1-1, with D uncertain. The CDR3 has 12 amino acids. The germline V and J ends were trimmed by 3 bases and 5 bases, with 8 bases remaining between them. Germline CDR1 and CDR2: SGDLS and YYNGEE. The CDR3 DNA reads as TGTGCCAGCAGCGATACAATGACTGAAGCTTTCTTT. It translates to CASSDTMTEAFF. Combining the CDR3 with reference TRBV9 and TRBJ1-1 gives the whole variable domain DSGVTQTPKHLITATGQRVTLRCSPRSGDLSVYWYQQSLDQGLQFLIQYYNGEERAKGNILERFSAQQFPDLHSELNLSSLELGDSALYFCASSDTMTEAFFGQGTRLTVV.

V usage is TRBV6-6 and J usage is TRBJ2-6; no clear D. Germline values: CDR1 MNHNY, CDR2 SVGAGI (reference sequence). The V end was cut by 6 bases, the J end by 2 bases, with 8 bases between. This CDR3 is 14 amino acids long. DNA for the CDR3: TGTGCCAGCAGGTATCTCCCTGGGGCCAACGTCCTGACTTTC. Amino acids: CASRYLPGANVLTF.

This rearrangement joins TRBV10-3 to TRBJ1-2; TRBD1 is a possible D gene (5 bases). The CDR3 runs 15 residues. Germline V gene lookup returns CDR1 ENHRY and CDR2 SYGVKD. Deletions cut 10 bases from V and 0 bases from J, with 18 bases between. CDR3 in DNA: TGTGCCACCTTGGGCCCCAGGGAAGCTAACTATGGCTACACCTTC. It translates to CATLGPREANYGYTF.

This sequence joins TRBV19 and TRBJ2-1, with 14 bases lining up with TRBD2. Trimming removed 7 bases from V and 10 bases from J; junction bases left unmatched: 12. The CDR3 runs 16 residues. CDR1 and CDR2 (germline): LNHDA, SQIVND (reference sequence). CDR3 sequence: CASTSRGLAGVREQFF. DNA for the CDR3: TGTGCCAGTACCTCTCGGGGACTAGCGGGGGTGAGGGAGCAGTTCTTC.

V usage is TRBV27 and J usage is TRBJ2-5; 7 nucleotides align to TRBD2. The CDR3 is made up of 15 amino acids. The V gene's germline CDR1 is MNHEY and CDR2 SMNVEV (reference sequence). V trimming: 10 bases; J trimming: 3 bases; junction bases outside the gene matches: 14. The CDR3 nucleotides are TGTGCCACCGAACCGCGGACTAGGGTCAAAGAGACCCAGTACTTC. Translated: CATEPRTRVKETQYF.